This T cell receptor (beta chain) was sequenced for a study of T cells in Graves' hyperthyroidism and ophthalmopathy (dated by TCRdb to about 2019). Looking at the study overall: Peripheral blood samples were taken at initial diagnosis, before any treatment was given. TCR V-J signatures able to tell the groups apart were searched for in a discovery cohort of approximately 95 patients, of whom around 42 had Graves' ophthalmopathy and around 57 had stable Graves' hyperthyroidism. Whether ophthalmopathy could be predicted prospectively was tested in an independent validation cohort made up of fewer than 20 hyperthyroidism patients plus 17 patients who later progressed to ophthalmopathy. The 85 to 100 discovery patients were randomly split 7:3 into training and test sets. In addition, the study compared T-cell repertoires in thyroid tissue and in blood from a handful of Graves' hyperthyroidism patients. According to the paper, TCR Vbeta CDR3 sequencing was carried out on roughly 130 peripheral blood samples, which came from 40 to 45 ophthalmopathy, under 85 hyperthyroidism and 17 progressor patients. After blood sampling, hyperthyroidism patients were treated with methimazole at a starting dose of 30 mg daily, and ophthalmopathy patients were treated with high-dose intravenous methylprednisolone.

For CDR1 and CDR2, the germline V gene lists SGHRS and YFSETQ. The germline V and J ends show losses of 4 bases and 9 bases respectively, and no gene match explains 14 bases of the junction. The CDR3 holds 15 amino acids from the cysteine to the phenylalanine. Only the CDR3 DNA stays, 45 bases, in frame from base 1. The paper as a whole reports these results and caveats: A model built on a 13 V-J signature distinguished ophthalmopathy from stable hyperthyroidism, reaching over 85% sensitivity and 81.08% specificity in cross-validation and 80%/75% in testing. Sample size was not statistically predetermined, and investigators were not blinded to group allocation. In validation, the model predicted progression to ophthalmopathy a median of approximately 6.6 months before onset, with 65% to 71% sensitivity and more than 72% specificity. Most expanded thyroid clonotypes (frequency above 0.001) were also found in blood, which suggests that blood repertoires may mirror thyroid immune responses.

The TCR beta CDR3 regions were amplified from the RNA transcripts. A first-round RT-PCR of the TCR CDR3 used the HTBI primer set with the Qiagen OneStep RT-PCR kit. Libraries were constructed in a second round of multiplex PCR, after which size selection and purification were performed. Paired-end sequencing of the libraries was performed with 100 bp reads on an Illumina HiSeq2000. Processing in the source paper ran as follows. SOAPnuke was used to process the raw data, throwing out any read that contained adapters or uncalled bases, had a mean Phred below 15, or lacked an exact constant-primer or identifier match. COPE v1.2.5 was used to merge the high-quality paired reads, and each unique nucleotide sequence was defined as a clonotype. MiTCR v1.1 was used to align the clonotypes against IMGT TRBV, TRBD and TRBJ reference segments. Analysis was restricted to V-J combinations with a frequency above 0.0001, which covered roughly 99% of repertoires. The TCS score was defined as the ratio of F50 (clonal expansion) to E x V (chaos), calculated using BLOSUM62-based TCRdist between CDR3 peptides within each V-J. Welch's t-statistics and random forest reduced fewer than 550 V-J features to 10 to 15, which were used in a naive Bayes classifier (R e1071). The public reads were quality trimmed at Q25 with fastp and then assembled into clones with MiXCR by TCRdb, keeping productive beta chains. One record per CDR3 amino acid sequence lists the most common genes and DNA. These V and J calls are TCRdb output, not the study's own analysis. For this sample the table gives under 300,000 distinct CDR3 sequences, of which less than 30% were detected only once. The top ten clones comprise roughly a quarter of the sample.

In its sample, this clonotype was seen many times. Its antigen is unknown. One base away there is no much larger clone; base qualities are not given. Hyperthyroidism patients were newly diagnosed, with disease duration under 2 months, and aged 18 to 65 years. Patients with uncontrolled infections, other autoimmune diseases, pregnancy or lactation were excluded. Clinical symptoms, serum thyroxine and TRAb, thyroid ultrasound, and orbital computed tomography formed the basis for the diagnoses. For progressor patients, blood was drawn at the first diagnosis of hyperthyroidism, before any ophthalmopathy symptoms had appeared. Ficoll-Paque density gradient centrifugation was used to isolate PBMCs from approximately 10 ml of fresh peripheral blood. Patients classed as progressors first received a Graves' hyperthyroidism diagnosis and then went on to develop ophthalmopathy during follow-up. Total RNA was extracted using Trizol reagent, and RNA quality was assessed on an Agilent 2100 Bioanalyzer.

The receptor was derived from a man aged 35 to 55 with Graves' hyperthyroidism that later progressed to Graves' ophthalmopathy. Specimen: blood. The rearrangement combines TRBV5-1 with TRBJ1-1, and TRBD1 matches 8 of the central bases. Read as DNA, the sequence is TGCGCCAGCAGCCCGGAACCGGGACAGGCAATCAAAGCTTTCTTT. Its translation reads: CASSPEPGQAIKAFF.